This T cell receptor (beta chain) was found in a study of OX40 agonist ivuxolimab in advanced cancers. The study in broad terms: Ivuxolimab, which targeted the costimulatory receptor OX40 (CD134), was an agonistic, fully human IgG2 monoclonal antibody. Intravenous ivuxolimab was administered to patients every 2 weeks at six dose levels: 0.01, 0.1, 0.3, 1.5, 3 and 10 mg/kg. Among the approximately 50 dose-escalation patients, around 19 had hepatocellular carcinoma, 15 or so melanoma, 9 renal cell carcinoma and 9 head and neck cancer. The dose-escalation cohort was about 86% male with a mean age of around 62 years, ranging from roughly 20 to 80. Patients were allowed to have had prior anti-PD-1, anti-PD-L1 or anti-CTLA-4 therapy, and roughly 40% of the dose-escalation patients had previously received checkpoint inhibitors. Partial responses occurred in three dose-escalation patients, of whom one had hepatocellular carcinoma and two had cutaneous melanoma. The purpose of peripheral TCRbeta sequencing was to test whether ivuxolimab changed TCR sequence diversity and led to clonal T-cell expansion. The paper reports the monotherapy dose-escalation portion (N of about 56 patients) of the phase I ivuxolimab trial.

Details on this clone: Its antigen is still unknown. No qualities accompany the bases; no much larger clone lies one base away.

Genomic DNA was isolated from the sorted cells so that the TCRbeta CDR3 region could be sequenced. The immunoSEQ Assay was used to sequence the TCRbeta CDR3 regions. The table was pulled from immuneACCESS by TCRdb, which kept in-frame rearrangements only. Such tables lose some clones; where checked, under half of the loss comes from unresolved V genes, and the rest has no known cause. This sample comprises fewer than 55,000 clones, around 84% of them detected only once. The top ten constitute approximately 22% of the sample. General findings and caveats noted by the study authors: After ivuxolimab, CD8+ T cells had more expanded clones than CD4+ T cells on average. Low levels of normalized T-cell clonal expansion were also shown by some nonresponding patients. In partial responders in the 0.1-3.0 mg/kg groups, normalized peripheral clonal expansion was found to be among the lowest, especially among CD8+ T cells. Antigen specificity was not determined for the clonally expanded peripheral T cells. At doses from 0.1 to 3.0 mg/kg, clonal expansion was seen in both CD4+ and CD8+ blood T cells between baseline and week 6.

Patients with autoimmune disease history or receiving systemic immunosuppression were excluded from the trial. In every dose cohort, peripheral blood was drawn for TCR sequencing at baseline, cycle 4 day 1, and cycle 7 day 1. Samples came from an open-label, multicenter, first-in-human phase I dose-escalation trial of ivuxolimab. The trial enrolled adults with locally advanced or metastatic head and neck squamous cell, hepatocellular, melanoma or renal cell carcinoma. Before TCR sequencing, CD4+ T cells and CD8+ T cells from peripheral blood were sorted into separate populations. This clonotype was sampled from an adult with an advanced solid tumor such as melanoma, head and neck, liver or kidney cancer. This specimen consisted of CD4+ or CD8+ T cells sorted from blood, obtained in a trial of the OX40 agonist ivuxolimab.

The DNA sequence is as follows: TGTGCCAGCAGTAAAGAAGCAGGGGGGGCTAACTATGGCTACACCTTC. Translated, this is CASSKEAGGANYGYTF. The rearrangement joined TRBV7-9 to TRBJ1-2; 7 junctional bases match TRBD1. Trimming leaves V shorter by 6 bases and J shorter by 0 bases, with the junction holding 10 bases beyond the gene matches. The CDR3, cysteine through phenylalanine, is 16 amino acids long. Only CDR3 DNA is held: 48 bases, read in frame from base 1. The germline V gene (reference sequence) provides CDR1 SEHNR and CDR2 FQNEAQ.